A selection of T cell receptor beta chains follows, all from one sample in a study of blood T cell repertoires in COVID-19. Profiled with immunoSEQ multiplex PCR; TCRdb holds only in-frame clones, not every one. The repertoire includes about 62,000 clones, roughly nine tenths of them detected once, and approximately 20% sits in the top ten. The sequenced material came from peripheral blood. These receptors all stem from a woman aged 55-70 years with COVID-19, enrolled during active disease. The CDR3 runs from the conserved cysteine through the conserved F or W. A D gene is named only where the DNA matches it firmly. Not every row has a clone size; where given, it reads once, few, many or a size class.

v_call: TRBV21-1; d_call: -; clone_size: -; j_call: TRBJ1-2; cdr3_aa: CASSKAPGVYGYTF; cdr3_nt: TGTGCCAGCAGCAAAGCCCCAGGGGTCTATGGCTACACCTTC
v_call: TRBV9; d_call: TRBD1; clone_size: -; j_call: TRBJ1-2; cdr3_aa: CASSVGGQGLSGYTF; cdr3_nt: TGTGCCAGCAGCGTGGGGGGACAGGGACTCTCTGGCTACACCTTC
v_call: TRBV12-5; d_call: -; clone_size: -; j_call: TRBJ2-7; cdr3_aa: CASGLPSGQGPYEQYF; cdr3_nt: TGTGCTAGTGGCCTACCCTCTGGGCAGGGCCCCTACGAGCAGTACTTC
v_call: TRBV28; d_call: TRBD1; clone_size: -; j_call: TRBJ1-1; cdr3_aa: CASSIRTGLNTEAFF; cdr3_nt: TGTGCCAGCAGTATAAGGACAGGGCTGAACACTGAAGCTTTCTTT
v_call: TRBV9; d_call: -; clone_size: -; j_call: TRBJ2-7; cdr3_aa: CASSVDALGLATFHEQYF; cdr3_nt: TGTGCCAGCAGCGTCGACGCATTGGGGCTAGCGACTTTCCACGAGCAGTACTTC
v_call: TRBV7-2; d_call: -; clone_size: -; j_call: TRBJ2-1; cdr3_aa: CASSFRIGGSYNEQFF; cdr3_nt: TGTGCCAGCAGCTTTAGAATCGGGGGTAGCTACAATGAGCAGTTCTTC
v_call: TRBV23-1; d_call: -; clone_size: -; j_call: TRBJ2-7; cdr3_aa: CASSPRVKDSYEQYF; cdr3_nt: TGCGCCAGCAGTCCCAGGGTCAAAGATTCCTACGAGCAGTACTTC
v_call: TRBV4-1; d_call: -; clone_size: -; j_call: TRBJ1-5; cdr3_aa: CASSQAGTNQPQHF; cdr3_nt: TGCGCCAGCAGCCAAGCAGGAACTAATCAGCCCCAGCATTTT
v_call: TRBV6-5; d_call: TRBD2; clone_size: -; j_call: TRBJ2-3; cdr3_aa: CASSYFLAGDTQYF; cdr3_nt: TGTGCCAGCAGTTACTTCCTAGCGGGAGATACGCAGTATTTT
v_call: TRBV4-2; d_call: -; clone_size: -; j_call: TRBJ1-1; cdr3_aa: CASSQDAGAGGTEAFF; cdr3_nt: TGTGCCAGCAGCCAAGATGCGGGGGCCGGAGGGACTGAAGCTTTCTTT
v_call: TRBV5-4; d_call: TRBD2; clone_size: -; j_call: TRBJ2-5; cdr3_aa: CASSYSGLVRGETQYF; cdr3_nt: TGTGCCAGCAGCTATTCCGGACTAGTAAGGGGAGAGACCCAGTACTTC
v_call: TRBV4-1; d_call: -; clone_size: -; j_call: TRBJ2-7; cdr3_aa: CASSHPTGALYEQYF; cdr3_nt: TGCGCCAGCAGCCACCCGACAGGAGCACTTTACGAGCAGTACTTC
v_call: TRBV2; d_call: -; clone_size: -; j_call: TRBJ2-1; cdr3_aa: CASSVDVTSNEQFF; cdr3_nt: TGTGCCAGCAGTGTCGACGTGACTAGTAATGAGCAGTTCTTC
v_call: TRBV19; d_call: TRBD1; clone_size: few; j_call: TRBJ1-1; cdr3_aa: CASSIPGQGKNTEAFF; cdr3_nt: TGTGCCAGTAGTATTCCGGGACAGGGTAAAAACACTGAAGCTTTCTTT
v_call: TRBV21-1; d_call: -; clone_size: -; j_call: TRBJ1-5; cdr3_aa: CAPLNKPQHF; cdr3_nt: TGTGCCCCCCTTAATAAGCCCCAGCATTTT
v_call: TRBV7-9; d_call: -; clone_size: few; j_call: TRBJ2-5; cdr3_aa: CASSSQETQYF; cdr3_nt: TGTGCCAGCAGCTCGCAAGAGACCCAGTACTTC
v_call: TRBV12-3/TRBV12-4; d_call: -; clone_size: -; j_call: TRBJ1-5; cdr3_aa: CASSPGRGQPQHF; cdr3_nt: TGTGCCAGCAGCCCGGGGAGGGGGCAGCCCCAGCATTTT
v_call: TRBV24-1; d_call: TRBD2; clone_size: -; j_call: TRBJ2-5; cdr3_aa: CATSADGRGGQYF; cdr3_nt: TGTGCCACCAGTGCGGACGGCCGCGGGGGCCAGTACTTC
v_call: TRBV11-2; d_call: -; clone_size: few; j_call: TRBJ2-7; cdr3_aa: CASSLVRVGRYEQYF; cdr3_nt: TGTGCCAGCAGCTTAGTGAGGGTAGGGAGGTACGAGCAGTACTTC
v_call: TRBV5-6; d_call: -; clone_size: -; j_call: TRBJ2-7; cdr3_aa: CASARGPSSYEQYF; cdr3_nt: TGTGCCAGCGCCAGGGGACCGAGCTCCTACGAGCAGTACTTC
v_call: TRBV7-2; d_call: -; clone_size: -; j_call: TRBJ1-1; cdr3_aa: CASSMHRAEAFF; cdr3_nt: TGTGCCAGCAGCATGCATAGAGCTGAAGCTTTCTTT
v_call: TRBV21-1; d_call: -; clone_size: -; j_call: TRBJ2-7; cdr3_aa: CASSKLGVPGHSYEQYF; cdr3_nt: TGTGCCAGCAGCAAGCTTGGGGTTCCGGGACACTCCTACGAGCAGTACTTC
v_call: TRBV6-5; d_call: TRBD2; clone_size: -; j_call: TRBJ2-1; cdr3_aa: CASRTSGSDEQFF; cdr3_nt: TGTGCCAGCAGGACTAGCGGGAGTGATGAGCAGTTCTTC